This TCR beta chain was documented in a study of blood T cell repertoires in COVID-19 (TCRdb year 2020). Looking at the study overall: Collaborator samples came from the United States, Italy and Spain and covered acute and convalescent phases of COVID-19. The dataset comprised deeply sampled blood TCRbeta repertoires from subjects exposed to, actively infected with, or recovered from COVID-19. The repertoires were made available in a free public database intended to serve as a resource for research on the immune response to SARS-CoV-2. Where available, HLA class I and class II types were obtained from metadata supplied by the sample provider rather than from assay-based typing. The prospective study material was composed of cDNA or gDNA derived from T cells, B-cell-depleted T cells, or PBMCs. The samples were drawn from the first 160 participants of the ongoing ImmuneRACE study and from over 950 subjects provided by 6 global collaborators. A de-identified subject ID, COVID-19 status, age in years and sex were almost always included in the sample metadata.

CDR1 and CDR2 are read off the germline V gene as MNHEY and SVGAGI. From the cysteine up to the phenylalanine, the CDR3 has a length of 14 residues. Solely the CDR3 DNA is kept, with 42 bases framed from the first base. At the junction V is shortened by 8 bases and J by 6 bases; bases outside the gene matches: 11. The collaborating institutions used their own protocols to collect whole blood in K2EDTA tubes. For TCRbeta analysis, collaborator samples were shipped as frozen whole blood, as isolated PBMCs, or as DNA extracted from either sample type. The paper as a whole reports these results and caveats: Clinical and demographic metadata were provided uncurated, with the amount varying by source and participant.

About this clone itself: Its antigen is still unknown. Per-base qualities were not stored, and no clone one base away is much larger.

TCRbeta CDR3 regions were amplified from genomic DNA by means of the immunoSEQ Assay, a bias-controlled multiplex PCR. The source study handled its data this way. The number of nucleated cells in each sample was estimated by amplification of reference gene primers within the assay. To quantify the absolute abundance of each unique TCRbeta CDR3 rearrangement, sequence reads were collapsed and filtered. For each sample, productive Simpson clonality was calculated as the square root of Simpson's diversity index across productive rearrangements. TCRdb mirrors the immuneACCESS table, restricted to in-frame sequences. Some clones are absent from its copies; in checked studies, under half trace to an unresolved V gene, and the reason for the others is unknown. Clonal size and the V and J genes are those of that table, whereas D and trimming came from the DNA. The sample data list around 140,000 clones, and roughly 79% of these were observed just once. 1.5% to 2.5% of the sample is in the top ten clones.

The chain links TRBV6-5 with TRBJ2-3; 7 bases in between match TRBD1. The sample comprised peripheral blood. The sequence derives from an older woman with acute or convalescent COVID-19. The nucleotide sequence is TGTGCCAGCTCCCCCGACAGGGAGAAGGATACGCAGTATTTT. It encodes CASSPDREKDTQYF.